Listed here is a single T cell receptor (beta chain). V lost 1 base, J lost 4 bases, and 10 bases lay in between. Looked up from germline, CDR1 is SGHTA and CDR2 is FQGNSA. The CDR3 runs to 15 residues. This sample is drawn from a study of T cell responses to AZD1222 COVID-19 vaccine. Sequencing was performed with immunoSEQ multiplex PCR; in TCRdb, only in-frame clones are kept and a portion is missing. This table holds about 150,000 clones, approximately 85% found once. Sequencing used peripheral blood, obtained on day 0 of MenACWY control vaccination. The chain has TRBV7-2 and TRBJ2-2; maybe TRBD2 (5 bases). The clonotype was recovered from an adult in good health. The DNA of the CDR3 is TGTGCCAGCAGCTTAGGTTCTGAGGGCACCGGGGAGCTGTTTTTT. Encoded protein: CASSLGSEGTGELFF. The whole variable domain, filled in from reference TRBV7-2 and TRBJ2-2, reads GAGVSQSPSNKVTEKGKDVELRCDPISGHTALYWYRQSLGQGLEFLIYFQGNSAPDKSGLPSDRFSAERTGGSVSTLTIQRTQQEDSAVYLCASSLGSEGTGELFFGEGSRLTVL.